The clone carrying this T cell receptor beta chain showed up just a few times. Antigen unknown. This sample is part of a study of response to subunit inactivated influenza vaccine. Study observations and caveats: Authors suggested each seasonal influenza vaccination recruits few new T cells.

Trimming took 1 base from V and 15 from J; bases not matched to a gene: 13. Per germline, CDR1 MNHEY and CDR2 SVGAGI. The CDR3 is 15 residues long. TCRdb fed the RT-PCR reads into MiXCR, producing one record per CDR3 protein. The sample includes approximately 520,000 distinct CDR3 sequences, approximately 24% seen only once; the top ten take approximately 2%. This specimen consisted of CD4+ T cells sorted from PBMCs, obtained 5 days after vaccination. V is TRBV6-5 and J is TRBJ2-1; 9 bases fit TRBD1. The TCR was taken from a man aged 50 to 60 who received an inactivated influenza vaccine. The CDR3 spells CASSYLGQGRDRRFF. The CDR3 nucleotides read TGTGCCAGCAGTTACTTAGGACAGGGGCGCGATAGACGGTTCTTC.